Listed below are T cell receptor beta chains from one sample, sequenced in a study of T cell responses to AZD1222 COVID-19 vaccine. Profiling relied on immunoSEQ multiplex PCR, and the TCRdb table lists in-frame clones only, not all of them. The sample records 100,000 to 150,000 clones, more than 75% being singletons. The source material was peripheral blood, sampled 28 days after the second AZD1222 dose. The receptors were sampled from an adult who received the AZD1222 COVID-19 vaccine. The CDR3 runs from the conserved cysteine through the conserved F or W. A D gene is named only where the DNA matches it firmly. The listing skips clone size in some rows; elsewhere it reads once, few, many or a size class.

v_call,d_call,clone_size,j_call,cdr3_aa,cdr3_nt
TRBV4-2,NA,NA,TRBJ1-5,CASSERQDQPQHF,TGTGCCAGCAGCGAAAGGCAGGATCAGCCCCAGCATTTT
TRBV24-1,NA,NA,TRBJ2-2,CATSDPDTGELFF,TGTGCCACCAGTGATCCCGATACCGGGGAGCTGTTTTTT
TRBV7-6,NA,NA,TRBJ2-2,CASSIRGLAGELFF,TGTGCCAGCAGCATCCGAGGGTTGGCCGGGGAGCTGTTTTTT
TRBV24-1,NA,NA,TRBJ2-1,CATTGWGLTAEQFF,TGTGCCACCACGGGTTGGGGCCTAACAGCTGAGCAGTTCTTC
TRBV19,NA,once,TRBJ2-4,CASSIEGWAKNIQYF,TGTGCCAGTAGTATAGAGGGTTGGGCCAAAAACATTCAGTACTTC
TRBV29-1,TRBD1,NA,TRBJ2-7,CSAEGYRGLSYEQYF,TGCAGCGCCGAGGGGTACAGGGGGCTCTCCTACGAGCAGTACTTC
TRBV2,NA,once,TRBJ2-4,CASVWETTLTTF,TGTGCCAGCGTTTGGGAGACGACTCTTACAACATTC
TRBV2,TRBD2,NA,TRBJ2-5,CASSGVAGNQETQYF,TGTGCCAGCAGTGGGGTAGCGGGAAACCAAGAGACCCAGTACTTC
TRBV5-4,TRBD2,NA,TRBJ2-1,CASSLPLAGMNEQFF,TGTGCCAGCAGCTTGCCGCTAGCGGGGATGAATGAGCAGTTCTTC
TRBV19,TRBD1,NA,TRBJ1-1,CASTPTGAGGTEAFF,TGTGCCAGTACCCCTACAGGGGCGGGGGGAACTGAAGCTTTCTTT
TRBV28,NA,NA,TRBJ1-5,CASSLGGWSQPQHF,TGTGCCAGCAGTTTAGGGGGATGGAGTCAGCCCCAGCATTTT
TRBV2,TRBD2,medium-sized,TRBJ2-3,CASSETDLSTSTELTSTDTQYF,TGTGCCAGCAGTGAGACCGACCTATCGACTAGCACCGAGTTAACTAGCACAGATACGCAGTATTTT
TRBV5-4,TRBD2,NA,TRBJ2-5,CASSLGLAGVGETQYF,TGTGCCAGCAGCTTGGGGCTGGCGGGAGTGGGAGAGACCCAGTACTTC
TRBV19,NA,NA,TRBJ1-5,CASSTLGGVQPQHF,TGTGCCAGTAGTACCCTAGGAGGGGTTCAGCCCCAGCATTTT
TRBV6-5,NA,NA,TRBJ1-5,CASALVGNQPQHF,TGTGCCAGTGCCTTGGTAGGGAATCAGCCCCAGCATTTT
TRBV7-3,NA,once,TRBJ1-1,CASSLFKNTEAFF,TGTGCCAGCAGCTTATTTAAGAACACTGAAGCTTTCTTT
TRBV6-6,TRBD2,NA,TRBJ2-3,CASSPTRSGSDTDTQYF,TGTGCCAGCAGTCCGACGCGGAGCGGGAGCGACACAGATACGCAGTATTTT
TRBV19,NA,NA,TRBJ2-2,CASTPLAGNTGELFF,TGTGCCAGTACCCCGCTCGCAGGGAACACCGGGGAGCTGTTTTTT
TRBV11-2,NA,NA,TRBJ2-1,CASSPSGPGLSFIF,TGTGCCAGCAGCCCTTCTGGTCCCGGGTTGAGTTTCATCTTC
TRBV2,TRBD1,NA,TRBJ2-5,CASRKTGPQETQYF,TGTGCCAGCAGGAAGACAGGGCCCCAAGAGACCCAGTACTTC
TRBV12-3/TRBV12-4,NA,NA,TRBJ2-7,CASSWGVSYEQYF,TGTGCCAGCAGTTGGGGTGTCTCCTACGAGCAGTACTTC
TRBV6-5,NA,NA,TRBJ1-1,CASSGDHVEAFF,TGTGCCAGCAGCGGGGATCATGTGGAAGCTTTCTTT
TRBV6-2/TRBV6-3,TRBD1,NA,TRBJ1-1,CASSTWDSEAFF,TGTGCCAGCAGTACCTGGGACAGTGAAGCTTTCTTT
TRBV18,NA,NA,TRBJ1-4,CASSPPGHRDEKLFF,TGTGCCAGCTCCCCTCCGGGACACAGGGATGAAAAACTGTTTTTT
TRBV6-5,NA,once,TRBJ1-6,CASRSLTGSPLHF,TGTGCCAGCAGGTCGCTTACGGGATCACCCCTCCACTTT
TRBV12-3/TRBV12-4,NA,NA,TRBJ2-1,CASSFQERNEQFF,TGTGCCAGCAGTTTTCAAGAAAGGAATGAGCAGTTCTTC
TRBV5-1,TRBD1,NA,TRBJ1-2,CATGTGYNYGYTF,TGCGCCACCGGGACAGGTTATAACTATGGCTACACCTTC
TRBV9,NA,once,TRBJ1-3,CASSLRMGGSGNTIYF,TGTGCCAGCAGCCTCCGGATGGGGGGTTCTGGAAACACCATATATTTT
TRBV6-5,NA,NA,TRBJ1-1,CASSYATGLNTEAFF,TGTGCCAGCAGTTACGCGACAGGATTGAACACTGAAGCTTTCTTT
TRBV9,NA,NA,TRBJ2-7,CASSPVPSYEQYF,TGTGCCAGCAGCCCGGTACCATCCTACGAGCAGTACTTC
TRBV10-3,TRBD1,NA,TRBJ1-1,CAISEFTGGARFLNTEAFF,TGTGCCATCAGTGAGTTTACAGGGGGGGCTAGGTTCTTGAACACTGAAGCTTTCTTT
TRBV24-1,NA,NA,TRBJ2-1,CATSDAHNRDCYNEQFF,TGTGCCACCAGTGACGCTCACAACCGGGACTGCTACAATGAGCAGTTCTTC
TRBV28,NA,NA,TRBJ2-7,CASNKRVGAYEQYF,TGTGCCAGCAACAAAAGGGTGGGGGCCTACGAGCAGTACTTC
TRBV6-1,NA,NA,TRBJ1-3,CASSEALGDTGNTIYF,TGTGCCAGCAGTGAAGCGCTGGGAGACACTGGAAACACCATATATTTT
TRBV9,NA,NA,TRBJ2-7,CASSPTAGTHSYEQYF,TGTGCCAGCAGCCCAACAGCGGGCACCCACTCCTACGAGCAGTACTTC
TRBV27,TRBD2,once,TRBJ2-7,CASAPLGLAGLYEQYF,TGTGCCAGTGCCCCCCTGGGACTAGCGGGACTCTACGAGCAGTACTTC
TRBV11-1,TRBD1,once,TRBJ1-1,CASSQGGTGAEAFF,TGTGCCAGCAGCCAGGGTGGGACAGGAGCTGAAGCTTTCTTT
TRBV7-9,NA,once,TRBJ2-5,CASSPGWMTETQYF,TGTGCCAGCAGCCCAGGGTGGATGACAGAGACCCAGTACTTC
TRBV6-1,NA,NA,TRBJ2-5,CASSEGLQEETQYF,TGTGCCAGCAGTGAAGGGTTACAGGAAGAGACCCAGTACTTC
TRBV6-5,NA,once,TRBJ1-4,CASSQGGDEKLFF,TGTGCCAGCTCACAGGGAGGCGATGAAAAACTGTTTTTT